The clone carrying this T cell receptor beta chain was detected only a few times. Its specificity is not known. The CDR3 runs to 12 residues. CDR1 and CDR2 from the germline V gene are SQVTM and ANQGSEA. Trimming removed 7 bases from V and 1 base from J, with 10 bases in between. These data come from a study of shared clonotypes between healthy human individuals. For the study at large: In total, the donors were two women and three men aged 18 to 49.

Study-wide results and caveats: Researchers sampled only blood; tissue repertoires likely differ.

Unsorted samples relied on roughly 100 million PBMCs, which served as the source of genomic DNA. Generated by immunoSEQ multiplex PCR, the TCRdb table keeps only in-frame clones and is missing some. The data hold some 500,000 clones, with roughly 78% observed a single time. The rearrangement uses TRBV29-1 and TRBJ1-2; D call uncertain. The receptor was derived from a woman in her thirties or forties in good health. Some clones in this sample may be carry-over from other donors' samples. Sequencing was done on a sample of PBMCs. CDR3 sequence reads: CSASHRNYGYTF. The CDR3 DNA follows: TGCAGCGCATCACACCGTAACTATGGCTACACCTTC. Combining the CDR3 with reference TRBV29-1 and TRBJ1-2 gives the whole variable domain SAVISQKPSRDICQRGTSLTIQCQVDSQVTMMFWYRQQPGQSLTLIATANQGSEATYESGFVIDKFPISRPNLTFSTLTVSNMSPEDSSIYLCSASHRNYGYTFGSGTRLTVV.